Below, 30 T cell receptor beta chains from the same sample are listed, as sequenced in a study of CD8+CD57+ T cells in acquired aplastic anemia. The template used for profiling TCR beta VDJ and CDR3 was genomic DNA. One entry per CDR3 protein, called by TCRdb with MiXCR from the reads. There are approximately 32,000 distinct CDR3 sequences in the sample; 65% to 80% occur only once, and approximately 24% lies in the top ten. Sequences were obtained from sorted CD4+, CD8+, or CD8+CD57+ T cells (not recorded which) from PBMCs. All receptors come from a human donor in good health, serving as a control.

By frequency in the sample, this clonotype is medium-sized. V usage is TRBV4-3 and J usage is TRBJ2-1; 10 bases fit TRBD2. The CDR3 runs 16 residues. J lost 9 bases, V lost 0 bases, and 8 bases had no gene match. Germline-derived CDR1 and CDR2 are LGHNA and YSLEER. For the CDR3, the DNA is TGCGCCAGCAGCCAAGATCAACTAGCGGGGAGGGGTGAGCAGTTCTTC. Amino acid sequence: CASSQDQLAGRGEQFF.

The table lists this clonotype with a few counts. The V gene is TRBV7-8, the J gene TRBJ2-7; no firm D call. The CDR3 sequence is 13 residues long. Trimming shortened V by 1 base and J by 3 bases, and 7 bases separated the two germline ends. The germline gives CDR1 SGHVS, CDR2 FQNEAQ. The CDR3 coding sequence is TGTGCCAGCAGCTTAGGTCGAAGCTACGAGCAGTACTTC. It codes for CASSLGRSYEQYF.

The rearrangement joins TRBV9 to TRBJ2-7; D might be TRBD1 (5 bases). The germline V and J ends were trimmed by 4 bases and 3 bases, with 17 bases remaining between them. The germline V gene encodes CDR1 SGDLS and CDR2 YYNGEE. This CDR3 has 15 amino acids. CDR3: CASSPTKGQGYEQYF. The CDR3 DNA follows: TGTGCCAGCAGCCCAACCAAGGGGCAGGGCTACGAGCAGTACTTC. The entire variable domain, with the rest obtained from reference TRBV9 and TRBJ2-7, is as follows: DSGVTQTPKHLITATGQRVTLRCSPRSGDLSVYWYQQSLDQGLQFLIQYYNGEERAKGNILERFSAQQFPDLHSELNLSSLELGDSALYFCASSPTKGQGYEQYFGPGTRLTVT.

The rearrangement joins TRBV20-1 to TRBJ1-4; perhaps TRBD1 as D (6 bases). CDR3 length: 16 residues. V shed 2 bases and J shed 1 base, with 14 bases lying between them. CDR1 and CDR2 (germline): DFQATT, SNEGSKA (reference sequence). The CDR3 is CSARNRVWGTNEKLFF. CDR3 bases: TGCAGTGCTAGAAACAGGGTTTGGGGAACTAATGAAAAACTGTTTTTT.

In its sample, this clonotype ranks as medium-sized. The chain uses TRBV9 and TRBJ2-5; D is perhaps TRBD1 or TRBD2 (5 bases each). Germline lookup yields CDR1 SGDLS and CDR2 YYNGEE. V was cut by 3 bases and J by 2 bases, with 14 bases left in between. This CDR3 is 15 amino acids long. CDR3: CASSGGWGSQETQYF. The CDR3, as DNA: TGTGCCAGCAGCGGGGGGTGGGGAAGTCAAGAGACCCAGTACTTC.

The J gene is TRBJ2-7, the V gene TRBV10-3; the match to TRBD2 covers 11 bases. After removal of 0 bases from V and 4 bases from J, the junction contained 5 bases not matched to a gene. The CDR3 runs to 16 residues. Germline V lookup: CDR1 ENHRY, CDR2 SYGVKD. DNA of the CDR3: TGTGCCATCAGTGAGTCTAGCGGGGGGGGCACTTACGAGCAGTACTTC. Translation: CAISESSGGGTYEQYF.

This sequence joins TRBV19 and TRBJ1-5; 7 nucleotides align to TRBD1. The CDR3 has 15 residues. The ends lost 6 bases at V and 3 bases at J; junction bases unmatched: 8. Per germline, CDR1 LNHDA and CDR2 SQIVND (reference sequence). This CDR3 reads CASSLGQFYNQPQHF. CDR3 DNA: TGTGCCAGTAGCCTGGGACAGTTCTACAATCAGCCCCAGCATTTT.

There are a few counts of this clonotype. V and J are TRBV19 and TRBJ2-3, with 9 bases lining up with TRBD1. This CDR3 has 15 amino acids. Germline values: CDR1 LNHDA, CDR2 SQIVND (reference sequence). The junction had 5 bases not matched to a gene; V was cut back by 3 bases and J by 4 bases. Written as DNA, the CDR3 is TGTGCCAGTAGTATCTACAGGGGGCAGGCAGATACGCAGTATTTT. This codes for CASSIYRGQADTQYF.

The V call is TRBV12-3 or TRBV12-4, the J call TRBJ2-7; 8 positions match TRBD1. This CDR3 is 18 amino acids long. J was trimmed by 2 bases and V by 5 bases; bases with no gene match: 17. The DNA for the CDR3 is TGTGCCAGCAGTGGATCCGGGACAGGCTTTTTTCCTCCCTACGAGCAGTACTTC. Its protein product is CASSGSGTGFFPPYEQYF.

About this clonotype itself: The junction differs from germline at one of its ends, possibly a read error. This chain joins TRBV2 and TRBJ1-2, with 7 bases matching TRBD1. Germline lookup yields CDR1 SNHLY and CDR2 FYNNEI. This CDR3 has 14 amino acids. This chain's CDR3 is CAGSGGQAVSGYTF. The DNA for the CDR3 is TGTGCCGGCAGTGGTGGACAGGCAGTGAGTGGCTACACCTTC.

The gene calls are TRBV4-3 and TRBJ1-6; D unresolved. Germline V gene data show CDR1 as LGHNA and CDR2 as YSLEER. The germline V and J ends were trimmed by 0 bases and 10 bases, with 10 bases remaining between them. The CDR3 has 14 amino acids. Here the CDR3 reads CASSQDPERSPLHF. In nucleotides, the CDR3 is TGCGCCAGCAGCCAAGATCCGGAACGGTCACCCCTCCACTTT.

Only one count was recorded for this clonotype. The chain combines TRBV7-2 with TRBJ2-3; D uncertain. The CDR3 length is 13 residues. Germline CDR1 SGHTA, CDR2 FQGNSA. V dropped 3 bases and J dropped 3 bases, with 7 bases sitting between them. The CDR3 DNA is TGTGCCAGCAGCTTCGGTACTACAGATACGCAGTATTTT. Translated: CASSFGTTDTQYF.

This clonotype is a singleton in its sample. At one end, the junction sequence differs from germline, possibly due to a read error. This chain uses TRBV24-1 with TRBJ1-1; D is undetermined. This CDR3 spans 9 amino acids. Germline values: CDR1 KGHDR, CDR2 SFDVKD. CDR3 sequence (DNA): TGTGCCACCAGTGATTATCACAGCTTT. It codes for CATSDYHSF.

The gene calls are TRBV9 and TRBJ2-5; 7 nucleotides align to TRBD1. In germline, CDR1 is SGDLS, CDR2 YYNGEE. Trimming removed 0 bases from V and 5 bases from J; junction bases left unmatched: 7. CDR3 length equals 15 residues. The CDR3 here is CASSVGNRGGETQYF. The CDR3 DNA follows: TGTGCCAGCAGCGTAGGAAACAGGGGCGGGGAGACCCAGTACTTC.

This chain links TRBV25-1 with TRBJ2-1; 9 bases map to TRBD2. V shed 3 bases, J shed 2 bases, and the junction held 8 bases outside the gene matches. There are 17 residues in the CDR3. Germline V CDR1 and CDR2: MGHDK, SYGVNS. In nucleotides, the CDR3 is TGTGCCAGCAGTGATTTGTCGGGACTAGCACCCTACAATGAGCAGTTCTTC. This sequence encodes CASSDLSGLAPYNEQFF.

The genes are TRBV12-3 or TRBV12-4 and TRBJ1-3; D is undetermined. V was pared by 6 bases and J by 0 bases, with 6 bases between. CDR3 length equals 13 residues. CDR3 sequence: CASRRASGNTIYF. CDR3 coding DNA: TGTGCCAGCAGGAGGGCCTCTGGAAACACCATATATTTT.

The DNA of the CDR3 is TGCGCCAGCAGCCAAGACGCGGGACTAGCGGGGCCGACAGATACGCAGTATTTT. It codes for CASSQDAGLAGPTDTQYF. The chain uses TRBV4-1 and TRBJ2-3; TRBD2 agrees at 13 bases. CDR1 and CDR2 from the germline V gene are MGHRA and YSYEKL. Losses at the gene ends were 0 bases for V and 3 bases for J; bases not matched to a gene: 6. CDR3 length: 18 residues.

The genes are TRBV14 and TRBJ1-2; D is uncertain. CDR3 length: 13 residues. Deletions cut 0 bases from V and 5 bases from J, with 7 bases between. Per the germline V gene, CDR1 is SGHDN and CDR2 is FVKESK. The CDR3 bases are TGTGCCAGCAGCCAAGATCAAGAATATGGCTACACCTTC. Translation gives CASSQDQEYGYTF.

CDR3 DNA: TGTGCCAGCGTCGGGACCTACGAGCAGTACTTC. It codes for CASVGTYEQYF. The chain employs TRBV7-2 and TRBJ2-7, with D perhaps matching TRBD2 (5 bases). The CDR3 is 11 amino acids. Germline CDR1 and CDR2: SGHTA and FQGNSA. V was shortened by 8 bases and J by 2 bases, with 7 bases between the two germline ends.

The chain couples TRBV20-1 to TRBJ2-7, with D perhaps TRBD1 (6 bases). The CDR3 runs 12 residues. In germline, CDR1 is DFQATT, CDR2 SNEGSKA (reference sequence). DNA of the CDR3: TGCAGCTGCGACAGGAACACCTACGAGCAGTACTTC. Amino acids: CSCDRNTYEQYF.

The chain is built from TRBV29-1 and TRBJ2-7; D is unclear. CDR1 SQVTM and CDR2 ANQGSEA come from the germline V gene. The CDR3 covers 12 residues. Trimming pared 3 bases from V and 3 bases from J, leaving 9 bases between. The CDR3 DNA is TGCAGCGTTGAGTGGGTAGACTACGAGCAGTACTTC. It codes for CSVEWVDYEQYF.

There are a few counts of this clonotype. V gene TRBV10-3 combines with J gene TRBJ1-2; maybe TRBD1 (5 bases). CDR3 length: 16 residues. The V end lost 3 bases, the J end lost 3 bases, and 17 bases lay between the germline ends. The germline CDR1 and CDR2 sequences are ENHRY and SYGVKD. The CDR3: CAISDAPGNADYGYTF. The CDR3 DNA is TGTGCCATCAGTGATGCCCCAGGGAATGCTGACTATGGCTACACCTTC.

The chain carries TRBV2 and TRBJ2-7; no clear D gene. Germline lookup yields CDR1 SNHLY and CDR2 FYNNEI. The CDR3 has 13 residues. With 6 bases removed from V and 5 bases from J, the gap between germline ends came to 14 bases. For the CDR3, the DNA is TGTGCCAGCAGCTTTATCAGTAGGGACGAGCAGTACTTC. Translation gives CASSFISRDEQYF. The complete variable domain, with remaining parts taken from reference TRBV2 and TRBJ2-7, reads EPEVTQTPSHQVTQMGQEVILRCVPISNHLYFYWYRQILGQKVEFLVSFYNNEISEKSEIFDDQFSVERPDGSNFTLKIRSTKLEDSAMYFCASSFISRDEQYFGPGTRLTVT.

CDR3 in amino acids: CAISLGTTVGNIDYTF. CDR3 sequence (DNA): TGTGCCATCAGTTTGGGGACGACAGTGGGCAATATAGACTACACCTTC. The genes are TRBV10-3 and TRBJ1-2, with D possibly being TRBD1 (5 bases). Germline CDR1 ENHRY, CDR2 SYGVKD. The ends were cut back, 5 bases at V and 10 bases at J, with 26 bases in the middle. The CDR3 is 16 residues long.

The chain links TRBV7-9 to TRBJ2-7; D perhaps matches TRBD2 (6 bases). Germline V gene sequence: CDR1 SEHNR, CDR2 FQNEAQ (reference sequence). CDR3 length: 12 amino acids. V lost 10 bases to trimming and J lost 5 bases, with 15 bases between them. The CDR3, as DNA: TGTGCCACCACGTCGGGGGAGAACGAGCAGTACTTC. The encoded protein is CATTSGENEQYF. Using reference TRBV7-9 and TRBJ2-7 for the parts outside the CDR3, the full variable domain is DTGVSQNPRHKITKRGQNVTFRCDPISEHNRLYWYRQTLGQGPEFLTYFQNEAQLEKSRLLSDRFSAERPKGSFSTLEIQRTEQGDSAMYLCATTSGENEQYFGPGTRLTVT.

The gene calls are TRBV12-3 or TRBV12-4 and TRBJ1-2; D is possibly TRBD1 (6 bases). Trimming left V 6 bases short and J 2 bases short, with 16 bases between. The CDR3 has 15 amino acids. The chain's CDR3 is CASSQWDTENYGYTF. The CDR3 DNA reads TGTGCCAGCAGCCAATGGGACACAGAAAACTATGGCTACACCTTC.

This clonotype was seen just once. This chain links TRBV2 with TRBJ2-3, with 9 bases identical to TRBD1. Germline lookup yields CDR1 SNHLY and CDR2 FYNNEI. This CDR3 comprises 16 residues. V was clipped by 7 bases and J by 1 base; unmatched bases: 9. CDR3 DNA: TGTGCCAGCACCGAGGATAGGACAGGGGGCACAGATACGCAGTATTTT. Protein product: CASTEDRTGGTDTQYF.

This clonotype was counted a few times. V is TRBV2 and J is TRBJ2-7; no definite D call. The germline V and J ends were trimmed by 3 bases and 1 base, with 4 bases remaining between them. Per germline, CDR1 SNHLY and CDR2 FYNNEI. CDR3 length: 12 amino acids. CDR3 region: CASSERSYEQYF. The CDR3 DNA follows: TGTGCCAGCAGTGAGCGATCCTACGAGCAGTACTTC.

The chain carries TRBV7-9 and TRBJ1-5, with D unresolved. The CDR3 runs 13 residues. Germline CDR1 and CDR2: SEHNR and FQNEAQ (reference sequence). The germline V and J ends were trimmed by 5 bases and 6 bases, with 11 bases remaining between them. The CDR3 sequence: CASSPHPSQPQHF. In DNA form, the CDR3 reads TGTGCCAGCAGCCCCCACCCAAGTCAGCCCCAGCATTTT.

This clonotype occurred once. The gene calls are TRBV25-1 and TRBJ2-5; 12 bases map to TRBD1. Germline trimming cut 6 bases from V and 1 base from J; bases unmatched to any gene: 6. The CDR3 consists of 16 residues. Germline values: CDR1 MGHDK, CDR2 SYGVNS. The CDR3 coding sequence is TGTGCCAGCAGCCCCGGGACAGGGGGCTTCCAAGAGACCCAGTACTTC. It codes for CASSPGTGGFQETQYF. The full variable domain, rest sourced from reference TRBV25-1 and TRBJ2-5, is EADIYQTPRYLVIGTGKKITLECSQTMGHDKMYWYQQDPGMELHLIHYSYGVNSTEKGDLSSESTVSRIRTEHFPLTLESARPSHTSQYLCASSPGTGGFQETQYFGPGTRLLVL.